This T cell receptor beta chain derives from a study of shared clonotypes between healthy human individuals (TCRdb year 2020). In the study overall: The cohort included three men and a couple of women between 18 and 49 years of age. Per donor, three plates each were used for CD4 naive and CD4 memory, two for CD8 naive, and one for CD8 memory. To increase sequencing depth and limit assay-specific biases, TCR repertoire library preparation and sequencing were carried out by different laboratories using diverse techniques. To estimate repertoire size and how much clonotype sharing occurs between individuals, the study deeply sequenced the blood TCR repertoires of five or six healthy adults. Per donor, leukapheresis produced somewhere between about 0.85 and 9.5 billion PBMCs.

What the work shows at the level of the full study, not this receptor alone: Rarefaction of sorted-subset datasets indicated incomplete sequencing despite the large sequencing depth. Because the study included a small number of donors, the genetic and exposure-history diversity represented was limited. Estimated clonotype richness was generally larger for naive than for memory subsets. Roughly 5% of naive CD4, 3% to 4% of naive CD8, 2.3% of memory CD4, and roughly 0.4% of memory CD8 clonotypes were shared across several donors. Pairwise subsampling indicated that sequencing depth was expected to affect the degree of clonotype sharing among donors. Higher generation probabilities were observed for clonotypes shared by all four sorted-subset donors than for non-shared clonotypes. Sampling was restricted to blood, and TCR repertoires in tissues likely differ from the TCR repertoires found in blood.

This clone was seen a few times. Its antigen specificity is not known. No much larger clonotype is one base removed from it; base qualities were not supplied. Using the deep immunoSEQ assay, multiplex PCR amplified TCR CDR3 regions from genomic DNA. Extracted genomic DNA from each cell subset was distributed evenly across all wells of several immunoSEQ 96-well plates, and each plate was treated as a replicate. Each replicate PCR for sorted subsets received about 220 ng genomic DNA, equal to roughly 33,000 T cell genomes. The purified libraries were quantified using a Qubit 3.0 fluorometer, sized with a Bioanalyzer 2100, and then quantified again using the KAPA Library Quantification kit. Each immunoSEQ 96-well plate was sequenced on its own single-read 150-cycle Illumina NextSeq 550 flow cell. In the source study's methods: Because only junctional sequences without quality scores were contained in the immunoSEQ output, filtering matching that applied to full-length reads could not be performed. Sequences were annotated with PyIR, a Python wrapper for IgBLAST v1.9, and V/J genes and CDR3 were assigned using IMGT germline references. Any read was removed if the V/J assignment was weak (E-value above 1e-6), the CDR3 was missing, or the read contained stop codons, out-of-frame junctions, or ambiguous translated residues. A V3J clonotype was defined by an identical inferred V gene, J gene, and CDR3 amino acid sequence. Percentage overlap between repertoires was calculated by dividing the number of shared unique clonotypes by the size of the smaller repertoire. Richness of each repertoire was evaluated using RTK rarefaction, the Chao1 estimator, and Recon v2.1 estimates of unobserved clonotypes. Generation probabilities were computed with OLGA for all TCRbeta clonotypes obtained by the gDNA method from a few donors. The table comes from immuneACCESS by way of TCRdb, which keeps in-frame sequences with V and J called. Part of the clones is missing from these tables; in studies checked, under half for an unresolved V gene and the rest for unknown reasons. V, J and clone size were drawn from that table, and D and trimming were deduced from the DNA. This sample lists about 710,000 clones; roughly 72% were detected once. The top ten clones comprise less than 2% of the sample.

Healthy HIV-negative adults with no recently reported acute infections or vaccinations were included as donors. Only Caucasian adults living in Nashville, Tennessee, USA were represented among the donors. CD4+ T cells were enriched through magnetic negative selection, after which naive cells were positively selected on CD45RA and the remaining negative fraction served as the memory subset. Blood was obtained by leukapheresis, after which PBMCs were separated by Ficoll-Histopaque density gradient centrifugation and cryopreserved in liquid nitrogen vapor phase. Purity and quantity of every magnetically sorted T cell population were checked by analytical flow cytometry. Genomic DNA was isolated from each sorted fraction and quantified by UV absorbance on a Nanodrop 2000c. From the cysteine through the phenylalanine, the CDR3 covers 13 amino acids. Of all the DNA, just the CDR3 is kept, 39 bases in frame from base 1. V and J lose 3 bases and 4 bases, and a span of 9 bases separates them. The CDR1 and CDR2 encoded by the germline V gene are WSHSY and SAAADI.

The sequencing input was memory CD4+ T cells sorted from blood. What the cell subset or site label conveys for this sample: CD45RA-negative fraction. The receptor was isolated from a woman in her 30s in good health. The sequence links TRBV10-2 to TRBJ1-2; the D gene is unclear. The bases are TGCGCCAGCAGTGAACGGCAGTCCTATGGCTACACCTTC. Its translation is CASSERQSYGYTF.